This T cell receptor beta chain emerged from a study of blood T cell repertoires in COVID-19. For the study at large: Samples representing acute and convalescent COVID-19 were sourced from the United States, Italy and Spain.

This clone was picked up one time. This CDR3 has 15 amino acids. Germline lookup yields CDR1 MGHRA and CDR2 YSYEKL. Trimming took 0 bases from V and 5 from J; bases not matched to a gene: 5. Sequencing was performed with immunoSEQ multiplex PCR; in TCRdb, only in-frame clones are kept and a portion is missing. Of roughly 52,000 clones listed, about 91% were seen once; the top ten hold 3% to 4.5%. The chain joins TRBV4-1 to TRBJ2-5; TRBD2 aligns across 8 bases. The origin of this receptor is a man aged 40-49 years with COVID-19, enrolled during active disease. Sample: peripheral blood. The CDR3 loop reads CASSQEGGRRETQYF. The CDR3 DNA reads TGCGCCAGCAGCCAAGAGGGCGGGAGGAGGGAGACCCAGTACTTC.